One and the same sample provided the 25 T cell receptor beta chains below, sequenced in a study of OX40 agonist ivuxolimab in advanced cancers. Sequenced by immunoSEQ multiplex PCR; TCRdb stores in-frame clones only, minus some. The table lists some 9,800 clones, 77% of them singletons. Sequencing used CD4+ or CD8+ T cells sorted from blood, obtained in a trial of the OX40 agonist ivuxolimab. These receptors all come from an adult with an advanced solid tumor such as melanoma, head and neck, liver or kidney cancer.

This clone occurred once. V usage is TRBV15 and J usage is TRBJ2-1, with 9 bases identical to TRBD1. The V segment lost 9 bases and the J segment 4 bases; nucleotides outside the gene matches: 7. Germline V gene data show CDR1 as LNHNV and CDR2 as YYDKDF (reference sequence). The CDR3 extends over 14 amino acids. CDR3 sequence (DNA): TGTGCCACGTCTACAGGGGGCGATTACAATGAGCAGTTCTTC. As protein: CATSTGGDYNEQFF.

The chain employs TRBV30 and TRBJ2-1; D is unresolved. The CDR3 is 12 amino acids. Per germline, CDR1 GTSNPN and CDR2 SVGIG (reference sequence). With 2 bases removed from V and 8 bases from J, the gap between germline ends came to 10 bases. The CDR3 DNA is TGTGCCTGGAGTAGAGAGGCCGATGAGCAGTTCTTC. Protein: CAWSREADEQFF.

CDR3 residues: CASSQTTGGNDEQFF. In nucleotides, the CDR3 is TGTGCCAGCTCCCAAACGACAGGGGGCAACGATGAGCAGTTCTTC. This chain joins TRBV18 and TRBJ2-1, with TRBD1 identical over 10 bases. The germline CDR1 and CDR2 sequences are KGHSH and LQKENI. J was trimmed by 8 bases and V by 6 bases; bases with no gene match: 10. There are 15 residues in the CDR3.

The CDR3 DNA is TGTGCCAGTAGTACCCAGGGGGGAGACGGGGAGCTGTTTTTT. Its protein is CASSTQGGDGELFF. The rearrangement links TRBV19 to TRBJ2-2, with D possibly matching TRBD1 (7 bases). Germline values: CDR1 LNHDA, CDR2 SQIVND (reference sequence). The CDR3 runs 14 residues. With 4 bases removed from V and 7 bases from J, the gap between germline ends came to 13 bases.

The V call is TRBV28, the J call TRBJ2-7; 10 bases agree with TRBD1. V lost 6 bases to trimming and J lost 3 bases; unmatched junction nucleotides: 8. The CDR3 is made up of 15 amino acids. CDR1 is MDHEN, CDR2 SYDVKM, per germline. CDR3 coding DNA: TGTGCCAGCAGCCCCGGGACAGGGGTCTTCTACGAGCAGTACTTC. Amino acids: CASSPGTGVFYEQYF.

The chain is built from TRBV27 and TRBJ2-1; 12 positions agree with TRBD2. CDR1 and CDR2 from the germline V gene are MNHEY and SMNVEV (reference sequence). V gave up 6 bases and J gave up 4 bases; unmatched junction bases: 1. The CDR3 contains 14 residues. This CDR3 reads CASRGTSGYNEQFF. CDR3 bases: TGTGCCAGCAGGGGGACTAGCGGGTACAATGAGCAGTTCTTC.

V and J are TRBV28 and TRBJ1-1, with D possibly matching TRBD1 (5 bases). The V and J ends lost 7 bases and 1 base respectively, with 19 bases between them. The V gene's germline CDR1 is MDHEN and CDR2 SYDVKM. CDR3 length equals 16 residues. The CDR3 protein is CASTNWGGGSNTEAFF. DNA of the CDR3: TGTGCCAGCACTAATTGGGGGGGTGGGTCGAACACTGAAGCTTTCTTT. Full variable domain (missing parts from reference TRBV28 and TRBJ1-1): DVKVTQSSRYLVKRTGEKVFLECVQDMDHENMFWYRQDPGLGLRLIYFSYDVKMKEKGDIPEGYSVSREKKERFSLILESASTNQTSMYLCASTNWGGGSNTEAFFGQGTRLTVV.

The CDR3 sequence: CAWSPNRGEEAFF. Written as DNA, the CDR3 is TGTGCCTGGAGTCCGAACAGGGGGGAAGAGGCTTTCTTT. The chain uses TRBV30 and TRBJ1-1; 8 nucleotides align to TRBD1. Germline assignment: CDR1 GTSNPN and CDR2 SVGIG (reference sequence). This CDR3 comprises 13 residues. V dropped 2 bases and J dropped 11; count of bases not matched to a gene: 10.

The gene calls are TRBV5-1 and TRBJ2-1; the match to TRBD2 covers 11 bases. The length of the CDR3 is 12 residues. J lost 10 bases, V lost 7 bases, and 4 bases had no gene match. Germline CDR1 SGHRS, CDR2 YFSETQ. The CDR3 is CASGTSGGEQFF. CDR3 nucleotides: TGCGCCAGCGGGACTAGCGGAGGAGAGCAGTTCTTC.

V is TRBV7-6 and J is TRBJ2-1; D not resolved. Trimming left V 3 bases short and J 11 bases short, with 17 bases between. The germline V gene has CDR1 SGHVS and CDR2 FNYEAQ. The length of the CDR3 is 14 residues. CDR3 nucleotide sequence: TGTGCCAGCAGCTTTGCGGCCGGTCATCTTAAGCAGTTCTTC. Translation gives CASSFAAGHLKQFF.

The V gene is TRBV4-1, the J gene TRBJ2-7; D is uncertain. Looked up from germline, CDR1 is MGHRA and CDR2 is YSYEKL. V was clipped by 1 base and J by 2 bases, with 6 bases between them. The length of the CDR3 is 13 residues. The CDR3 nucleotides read TGCGCCAGCAGCCAAGCCGGCGCCTACGAGCAGTACTTC. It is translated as CASSQAGAYEQYF.

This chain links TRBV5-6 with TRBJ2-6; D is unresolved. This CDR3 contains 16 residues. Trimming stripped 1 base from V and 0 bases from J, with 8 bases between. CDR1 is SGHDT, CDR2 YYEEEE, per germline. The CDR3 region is CASSLWISSGANVLTF. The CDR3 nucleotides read TGTGCCAGCAGCTTGTGGATTAGCTCTGGGGCCAACGTCCTGACTTTC.

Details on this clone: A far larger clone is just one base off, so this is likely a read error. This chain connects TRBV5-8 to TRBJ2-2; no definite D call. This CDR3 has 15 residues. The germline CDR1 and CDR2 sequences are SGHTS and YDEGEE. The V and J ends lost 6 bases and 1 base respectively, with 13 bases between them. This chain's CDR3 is CASTVSVWNTGELFF. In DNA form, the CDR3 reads TGTGCCAGCACCGTGTCCGTCTGGAACACCGGGGAGCTGTTTTTT. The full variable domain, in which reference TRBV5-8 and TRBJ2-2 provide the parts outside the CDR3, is EAGVTQSPTHLIKTRGQQATLRCSPISGHTSVYWYQQALGLGLQFLLWYDEGEERNRGNFPPRFSGRQFPNYSSELNVNALELEDSALYLCASTVSVWNTGELFFGEGSRLTVL.

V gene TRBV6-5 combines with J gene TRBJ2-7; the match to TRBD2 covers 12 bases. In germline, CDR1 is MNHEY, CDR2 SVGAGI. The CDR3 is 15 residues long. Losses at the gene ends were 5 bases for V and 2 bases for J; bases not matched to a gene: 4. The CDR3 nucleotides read TGTGCCAGCAGTCTCCGGACTAGCGGGACCTACGAGCAGTACTTC. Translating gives CASSLRTSGTYEQYF.

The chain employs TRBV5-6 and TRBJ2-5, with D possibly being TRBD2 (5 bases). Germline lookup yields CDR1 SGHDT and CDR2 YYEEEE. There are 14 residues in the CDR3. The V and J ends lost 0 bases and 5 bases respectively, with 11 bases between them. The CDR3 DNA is TGTGCCAGCAGCTTGGGAGCCGGCGGGGAGACCCAGTACTTC. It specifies CASSLGAGGETQYF.

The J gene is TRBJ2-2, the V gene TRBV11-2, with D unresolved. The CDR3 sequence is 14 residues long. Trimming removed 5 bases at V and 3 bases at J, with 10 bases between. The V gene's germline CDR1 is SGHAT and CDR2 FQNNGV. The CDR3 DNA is TGTGCCAGCAGCCCTTTCCGGGACACCGGGGAGCTGTTTTTT. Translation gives CASSPFRDTGELFF. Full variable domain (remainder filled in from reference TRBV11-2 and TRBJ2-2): EAGVAQSPRYKIIEKRQSVAFWCNPISGHATLYWYQQILGQGPKLLIQFQNNGVVDDSQLPKDRFSAERLKGVDSTLKIQPAKLEDSAVYLCASSPFRDTGELFFGEGSRLTVL.

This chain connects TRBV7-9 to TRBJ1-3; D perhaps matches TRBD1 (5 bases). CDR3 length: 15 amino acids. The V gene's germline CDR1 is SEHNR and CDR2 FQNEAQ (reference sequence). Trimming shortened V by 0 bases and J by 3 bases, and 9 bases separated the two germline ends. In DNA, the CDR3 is TGTGCCAGCAGCTTAGCGAGAGGGGATGGAAACACCATATATTTT. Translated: CASSLARGDGNTIYF.

CDR3 DNA: TGTGCCAGCAGCTTGCCCCGGAAGAACACTGAAGCTTTCTTT. Amino acids: CASSLPRKNTEAFF. The chain is built from TRBV5-8 and TRBJ1-1; D unclear. Germline V gene data show CDR1 as SGHTS and CDR2 as YDEGEE. The CDR3 is made up of 14 amino acids. Trimming removed 1 base from V and 1 base from J, with 8 bases in between.

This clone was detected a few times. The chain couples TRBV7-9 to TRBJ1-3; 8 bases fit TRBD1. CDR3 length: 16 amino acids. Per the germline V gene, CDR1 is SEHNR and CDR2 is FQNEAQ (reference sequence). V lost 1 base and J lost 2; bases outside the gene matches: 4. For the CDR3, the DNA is TGTGCCAGCAGCTTAGTCTCAGGGGGCCCTGGAAACACCATATATTTT. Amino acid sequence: CASSLVSGGPGNTIYF.

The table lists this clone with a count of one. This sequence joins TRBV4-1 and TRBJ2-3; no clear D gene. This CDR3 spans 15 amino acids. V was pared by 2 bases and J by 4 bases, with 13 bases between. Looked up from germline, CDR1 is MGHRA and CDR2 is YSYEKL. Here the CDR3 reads CASSQRADGADTQYF. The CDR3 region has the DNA TGCGCCAGCAGCCAAAGGGCAGACGGCGCAGATACGCAGTATTTT.

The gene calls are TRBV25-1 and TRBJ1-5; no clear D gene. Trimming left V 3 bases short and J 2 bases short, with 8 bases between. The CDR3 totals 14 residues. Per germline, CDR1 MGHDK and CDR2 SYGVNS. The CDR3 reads CASSDQRGNQPQHF. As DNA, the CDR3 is TGTGCCAGCAGTGACCAGCGGGGCAATCAGCCCCAGCATTTT.

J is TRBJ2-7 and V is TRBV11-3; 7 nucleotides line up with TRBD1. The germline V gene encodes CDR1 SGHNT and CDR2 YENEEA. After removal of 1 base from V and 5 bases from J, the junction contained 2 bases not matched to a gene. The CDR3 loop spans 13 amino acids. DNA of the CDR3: TGTGCCAGCAGCTTAGGACAGGGTGACGAGCAGTACTTC. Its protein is CASSLGQGDEQYF. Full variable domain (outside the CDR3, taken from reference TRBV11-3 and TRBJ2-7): EAGVVQSPRYKIIEKKQPVAFWCNPISGHNTLYWYLQNLGQGPELLIRYENEEAVDDSQLPKDRFSAERLKGVDSTLKIQPAELGDSAVYLCASSLGQGDEQYFGPGTRLTVT.

The CDR3 nucleotides read TGTGCCAGCAAAGCTAGCGGGACGGAGGCCGGGGAGCTGTTTTTT. Its protein product is CASKASGTEAGELFF. J is TRBJ2-2 and V is TRBV28; TRBD2 matches 9 bases. The CDR3 consists of 15 residues. Germline lookup yields CDR1 MDHEN and CDR2 SYDVKM. The V gene end was trimmed by 7 bases and the J gene end by 6 bases; junction bases not matched to a gene: 9.

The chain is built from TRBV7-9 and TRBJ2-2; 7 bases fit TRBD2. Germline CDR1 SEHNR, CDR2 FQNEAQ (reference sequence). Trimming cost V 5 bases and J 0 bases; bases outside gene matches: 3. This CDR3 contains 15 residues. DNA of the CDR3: TGTGCCAGCAGCCCTACTAGCGCGAACACCGGGGAGCTGTTTTTT. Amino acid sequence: CASSPTSANTGELFF.

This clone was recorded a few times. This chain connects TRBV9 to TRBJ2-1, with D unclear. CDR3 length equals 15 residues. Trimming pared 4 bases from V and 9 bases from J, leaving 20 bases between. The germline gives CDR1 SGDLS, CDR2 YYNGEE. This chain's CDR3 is CASSLFGPLDGEQFF. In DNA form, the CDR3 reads TGTGCCAGCAGCTTGTTCGGACCTTTGGATGGTGAGCAGTTCTTC.